In this sample, the clone carrying this T cell receptor beta chain turned up a few times. Its cognate antigen is unknown. With 1 base removed from V and 6 bases from J, the gap between germline ends came to 12 bases. The CDR3 sequence is 15 residues long. This sample stems from a study of CD8 T cells in ankylosing spondylitis. Study conclusions and caveats: Made up of eight highly homologous variants, a TCR beta motif appeared characteristic of ankylosing spondylitis blood.

TCRdb re-derived calls from the 5' RACE reads in MiXCR, one entry per CDR3 protein. This table holds more than 600,000 distinct CDR3 sequences, roughly 19% found once. This chain joins TRBV12-3 or TRBV12-4 and TRBJ2-2; TRBD1 or TRBD2 may be the D gene (5 bases each). The clonotype was recovered from a male donor with ankylosing spondylitis. The sample comprised blood, either unsorted or a sorted T cell fraction (not recorded which). Here the CDR3 DNA reads TGTGCCAGCAGTTTAGTCGGGGACCCCCCCGGGGAGCTGTTTTTT. Encoded protein: CASSLVGDPPGELFF.